The TCR beta chain under discussion was sequenced for a study of cytomegalovirus exposure and HLA in healthy donors. Some clones are missing from TCRdb's copy, which holds only in-frame ones; the method was immunoSEQ multiplex PCR. The profile shows some 70,000 clones, roughly 97% of them singletons. Notes on this clone: Its antigen is still unknown. Other DNA sequences in the sample encode the same CDR3.

Between the trimmed V and J ends, which lost 1 base and 4 bases, there was a span of 7 bases. This CDR3 has 13 amino acids. Germline CDR1 reads SGHDN; CDR2 reads FVKESK. General study results and limits: Cytomegalovirus association was listed for 150 to 200 TCR beta chains.

The J gene is TRBJ1-2, the V gene TRBV14, with no clear D. Sequencing was done on a sample of PBMCs. The receptor was derived from a man aged 18-30 years in good health and CMV-seronegative. The CDR3 here is CASSQGQAYGYTF. The CDR3 bases are TGTGCCAGCAGCCAAGGGCAGGCCTATGGCTACACCTTC. Full variable domain (missing parts from reference TRBV14 and TRBJ1-2): EAGVTQFPSHSVIEKGQTVTLRCDPISGHDNLYWYRRVMGKEIKFLLHFVKESKQDESGMPNNRFLAERTGGTYSTLKVQPAELEDSGVYFCASSQGQAYGYTFGSGTRLTVV.